The clone carrying this T cell receptor beta chain was counted at least ten times. The antigen is unknown. The data originate from a study of T cells after yellow fever vaccination. One entry per CDR3 protein, called by TCRdb with MiXCR from the 5' RACE reads. This repertoire shows about 320,000 distinct CDR3 sequences, approximately 11% found once; its top ten account for around 3.2%. This CDR3 has 14 amino acids. CDR1 and CDR2 (germline): SGHRS, YFSETQ. The V end was cut by 1 base, the J end by 4 bases, with 11 bases between. Study-level findings and limits: Subsequent to the booster, the majority of primary-vaccination clones reappeared (approximately 95% CD4, about 90% CD8). Abundant contaminating clonotypes from the bulk population could appear in FACS-sorted repertoires.

This chain links TRBV5-1 with TRBJ1-1; D is perhaps TRBD1 (6 bases). Specimen: CD4+ T cells sorted from PBMCs, collected 45 days after the yellow fever booster vaccination. The TCR originated in a man between 18 and 35 years old who received the YFV17D yellow fever vaccine. The CDR3 nucleotides are TGCGCCAGCAGCTTGCAGGGGCAGGTCACTGAAGCTTTCTTT. Protein: CASSLQGQVTEAFF.